This TCR beta chain originates from a study of CD8 T cells in Susac syndrome. Both CD4+ and CD8+ T cells were negatively isolated, and TEMRA cells underwent FACS enrichment. Random hexamers were used to reverse transcribe an amount of roughly 0.45 to 1 ug RNA. Amplification of the TCR beta CDR3 was carried out by immunoSEQ multiplex PCR, which spanned a total of 54 Vbeta and 13 Jbeta segments. TCRdb independently ran MiXCR on the immunoSEQ multiplex PCR reads; one entry per CDR3 protein. The sample has 100,000 to 150,000 distinct CDR3 sequences, nearly 95% seen once; the top ten hold more than 0.095%. The germline V gene has CDR1 SQVTM and CDR2 ANQGSEA. V was cut by 4 bases and J by 6 bases, with 13 bases left in between. The CDR3 has 13 amino acids.

This sequence originates from a human donor in good health. The chain combines TRBV29-1 with TRBJ1-5; a possible D gene is TRBD1 (6 bases). The sample consisted of CD4+ T cells from PBMCs. The CDR3 DNA sequence: TGCAGCGTTGTGGGGGCGGATGGTCAGCCCCAGCATTTT. Encoded protein: CSVVGADGQPQHF.